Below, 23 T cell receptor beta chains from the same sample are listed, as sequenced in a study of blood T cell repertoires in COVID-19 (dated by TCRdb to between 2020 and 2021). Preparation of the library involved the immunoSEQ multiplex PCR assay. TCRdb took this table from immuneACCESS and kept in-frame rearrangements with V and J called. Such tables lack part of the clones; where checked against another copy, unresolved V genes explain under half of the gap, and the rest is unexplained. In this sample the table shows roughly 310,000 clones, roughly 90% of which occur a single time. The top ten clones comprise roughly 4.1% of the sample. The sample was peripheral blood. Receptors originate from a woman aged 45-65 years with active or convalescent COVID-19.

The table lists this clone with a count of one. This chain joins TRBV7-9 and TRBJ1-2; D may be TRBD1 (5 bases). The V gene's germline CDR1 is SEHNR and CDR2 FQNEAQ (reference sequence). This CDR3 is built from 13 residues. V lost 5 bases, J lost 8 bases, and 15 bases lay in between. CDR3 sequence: CASSQGPSRGYTF. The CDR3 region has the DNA TGTGCCAGCAGCCAGGGCCCCTCGAGGGGCTACACCTTC.

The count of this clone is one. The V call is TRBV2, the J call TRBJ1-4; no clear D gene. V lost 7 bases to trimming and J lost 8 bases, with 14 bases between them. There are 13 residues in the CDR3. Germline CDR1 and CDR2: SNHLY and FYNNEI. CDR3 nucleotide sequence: TGTGCCAGCATCGGATTTGGGCGAGAAAAACTGTTTTTT. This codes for CASIGFGREKLFF.

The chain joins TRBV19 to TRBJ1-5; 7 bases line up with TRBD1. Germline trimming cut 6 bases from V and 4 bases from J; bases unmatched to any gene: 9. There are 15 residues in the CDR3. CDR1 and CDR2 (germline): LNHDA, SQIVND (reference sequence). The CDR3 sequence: CASRTTWTGNQPQHF. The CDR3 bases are TGTGCCAGTAGAACGACCTGGACAGGAAATCAGCCCCAGCATTTT.

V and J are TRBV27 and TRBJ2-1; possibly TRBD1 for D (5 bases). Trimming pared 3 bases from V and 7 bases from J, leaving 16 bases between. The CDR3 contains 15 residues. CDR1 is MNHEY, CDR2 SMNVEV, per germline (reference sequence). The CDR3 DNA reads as TGTGCCAGCAGTTTTCGGAGCCCCAAGGGGAATGAGCAGTTCTTC. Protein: CASSFRSPKGNEQFF.

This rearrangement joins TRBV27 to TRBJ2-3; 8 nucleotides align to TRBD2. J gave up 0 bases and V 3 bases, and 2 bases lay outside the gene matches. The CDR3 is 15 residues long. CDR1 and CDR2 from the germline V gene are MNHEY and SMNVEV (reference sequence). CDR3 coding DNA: TGTGCCAGCAGTTTTGGCGGGAGGAGCACAGATACGCAGTATTTT. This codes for CASSFGGRSTDTQYF.

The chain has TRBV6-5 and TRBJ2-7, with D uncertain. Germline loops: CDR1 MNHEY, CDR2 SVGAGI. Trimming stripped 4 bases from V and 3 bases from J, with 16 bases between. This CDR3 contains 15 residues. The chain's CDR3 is CASSSRRTEDYEQYF. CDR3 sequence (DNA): TGTGCCAGCAGTTCCCGGAGAACTGAAGACTACGAGCAGTACTTC.

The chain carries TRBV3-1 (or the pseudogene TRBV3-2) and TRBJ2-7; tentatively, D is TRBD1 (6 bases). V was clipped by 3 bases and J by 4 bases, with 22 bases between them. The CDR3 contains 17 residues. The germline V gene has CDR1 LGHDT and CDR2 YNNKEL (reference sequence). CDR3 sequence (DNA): TGTGCCAGCAGCCACAGTTGGGGGCCTAACGCGCCGTACGAGCAGTACTTC. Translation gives CASSHSWGPNAPYEQYF.

DNA for the CDR3: TGTGCCAGCAGCCCCCGGGACAGGGGGCAACACGAGCAGTACTTC. This codes for CASSPRDRGQHEQYF. The J gene is TRBJ2-7, the V gene TRBV5-4; 12 nucleotides match TRBD1. CDR3 length equals 15 residues. CDR1 and CDR2 (germline): SGHNT, YYREEE (reference sequence). V lost 4 bases to trimming and J lost 5 bases; unmatched junction nucleotides: 7.

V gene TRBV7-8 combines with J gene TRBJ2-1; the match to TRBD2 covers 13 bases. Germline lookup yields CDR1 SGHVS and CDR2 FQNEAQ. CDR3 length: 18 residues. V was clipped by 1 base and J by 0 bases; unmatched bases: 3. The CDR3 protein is CASSLGLAGGLSYNEQFF. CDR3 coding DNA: TGTGCCAGCAGCTTAGGACTAGCGGGGGGCCTCTCCTACAATGAGCAGTTCTTC.

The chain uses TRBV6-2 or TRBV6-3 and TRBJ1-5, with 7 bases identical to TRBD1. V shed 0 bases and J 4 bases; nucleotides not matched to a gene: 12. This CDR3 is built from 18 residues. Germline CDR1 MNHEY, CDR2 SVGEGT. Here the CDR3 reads CASSYSRQGGRENQPQHF. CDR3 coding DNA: TGTGCCAGCAGTTACTCGAGGCAGGGGGGAAGGGAAAATCAGCCCCAGCATTTT.

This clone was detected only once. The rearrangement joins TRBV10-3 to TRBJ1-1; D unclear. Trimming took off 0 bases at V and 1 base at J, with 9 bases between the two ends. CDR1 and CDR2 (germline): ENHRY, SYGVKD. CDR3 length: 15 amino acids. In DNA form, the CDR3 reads TGTGCCATCAGTGAGTCCGGGATACAGAACACTGAAGCTTTCTTT. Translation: CAISESGIQNTEAFF.

DNA of the CDR3: TGTGCCAGCAGCTTCGTTGGACAGGGCTGGGAAAAACTGTTTTTT. As protein: CASSFVGQGWEKLFF. The chain couples TRBV7-2 to TRBJ1-4; 8 nucleotides align to TRBD1. Germline V gives CDR1 SGHTA, CDR2 FQGNSA. V lost 3 bases to trimming and J lost 8 bases; unmatched junction nucleotides: 8. The CDR3 consists of 15 residues.

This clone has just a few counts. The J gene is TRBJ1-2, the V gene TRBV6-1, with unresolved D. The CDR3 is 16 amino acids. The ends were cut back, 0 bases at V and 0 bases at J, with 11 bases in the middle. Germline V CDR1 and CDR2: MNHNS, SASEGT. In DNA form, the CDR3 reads TGTGCCAGCAGTGAAGCAGGAGGGCCAACTAACTATGGCTACACCTTC. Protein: CASSEAGGPTNYGYTF.

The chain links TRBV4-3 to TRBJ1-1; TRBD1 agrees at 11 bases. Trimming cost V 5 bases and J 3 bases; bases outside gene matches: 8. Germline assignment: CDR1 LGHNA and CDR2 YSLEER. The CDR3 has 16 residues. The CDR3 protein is CASSRGQGGRDTEAFF. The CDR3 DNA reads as TGCGCCAGCAGCAGGGGACAGGGGGGCCGGGACACTGAAGCTTTCTTT.

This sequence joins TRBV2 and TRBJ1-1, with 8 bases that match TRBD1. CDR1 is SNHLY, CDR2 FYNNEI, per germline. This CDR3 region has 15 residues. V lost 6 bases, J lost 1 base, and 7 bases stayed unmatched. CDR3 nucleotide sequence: TGTGCCAGCAGGGGCCGACAGGGGTCGAACACTGAAGCTTTCTTT. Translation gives CASRGRQGSNTEAFF.

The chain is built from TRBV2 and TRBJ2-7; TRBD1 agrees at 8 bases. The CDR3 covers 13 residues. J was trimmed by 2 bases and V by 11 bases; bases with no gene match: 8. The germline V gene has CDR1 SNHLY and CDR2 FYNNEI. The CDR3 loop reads CAGTGGNPYEQYF. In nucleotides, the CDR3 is TGTGCCGGAACAGGGGGGAACCCCTACGAGCAGTACTTC. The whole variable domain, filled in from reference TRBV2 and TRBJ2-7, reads EPEVTQTPSHQVTQMGQEVILRCVPISNHLYFYWYRQILGQKVEFLVSFYNNEISEKSEIFDDQFSVERPDGSNFTLKIRSTKLEDSAMYFCAGTGGNPYEQYFGPGTRLTVT.

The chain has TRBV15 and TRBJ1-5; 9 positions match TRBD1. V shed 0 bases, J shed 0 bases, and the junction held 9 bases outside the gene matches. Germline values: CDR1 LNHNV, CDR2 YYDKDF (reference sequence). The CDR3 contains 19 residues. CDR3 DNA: TGTGCCACCAGCAGAGATCGGGACAGGGAATCCTATAGCAATCAGCCCCAGCATTTT. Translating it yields CATSRDRDRESYSNQPQHF.

CDR3 in amino acids: CASSERQGGTEAFF. The CDR3 DNA reads as TGTGCCAGCAGTGAAAGACAGGGCGGCACTGAAGCTTTCTTT. The gene calls are TRBV2 and TRBJ1-1; 7 positions agree with TRBD1. The CDR3 has 14 residues. J was trimmed by 4 bases and V by 2 bases; bases with no gene match: 4. CDR1 and CDR2 (germline): SNHLY, FYNNEI.

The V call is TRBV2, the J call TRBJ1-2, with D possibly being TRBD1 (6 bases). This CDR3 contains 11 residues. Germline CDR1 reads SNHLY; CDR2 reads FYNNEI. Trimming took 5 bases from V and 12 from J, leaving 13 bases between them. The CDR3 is CASSTGKGHTF. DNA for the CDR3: TGTGCCAGCAGTACAGGGAAAGGACACACCTTC.

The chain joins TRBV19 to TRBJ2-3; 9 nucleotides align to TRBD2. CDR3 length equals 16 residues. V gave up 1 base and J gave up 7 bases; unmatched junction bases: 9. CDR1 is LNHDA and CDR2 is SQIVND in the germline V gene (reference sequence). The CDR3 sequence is CASSIVPSGNRNTQYF. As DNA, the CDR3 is TGTGCCAGTAGTATAGTCCCTAGCGGGAATCGGAATACGCAGTATTTT. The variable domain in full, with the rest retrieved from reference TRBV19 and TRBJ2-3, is DGGITQSPKYLFRKEGQNVTLSCEQNLNHDAMYWYRQDPGQGLRLIYYSQIVNDFQKGDIAEGYSVSREKKESFPLTVTSAQKNPTAFYLCASSIVPSGNRNTQYFGPGTRLTVL.

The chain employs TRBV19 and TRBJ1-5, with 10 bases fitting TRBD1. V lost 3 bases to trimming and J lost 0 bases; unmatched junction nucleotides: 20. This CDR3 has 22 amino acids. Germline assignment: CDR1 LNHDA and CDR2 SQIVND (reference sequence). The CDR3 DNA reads TGTGCCAGTAGTATTTTCCCTCCGACAGGGGGCCGGGCTGACAATAGCAATCAGCCCCAGCATTTT. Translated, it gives CASSIFPPTGGRADNSNQPQHF.

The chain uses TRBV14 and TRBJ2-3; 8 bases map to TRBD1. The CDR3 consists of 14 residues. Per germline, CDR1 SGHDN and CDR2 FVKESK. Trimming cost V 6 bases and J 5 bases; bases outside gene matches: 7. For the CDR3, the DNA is TGTGCCAGCAGGGTCACAGGGGGTGGAGATACGCAGTATTTT. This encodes CASRVTGGGDTQYF.

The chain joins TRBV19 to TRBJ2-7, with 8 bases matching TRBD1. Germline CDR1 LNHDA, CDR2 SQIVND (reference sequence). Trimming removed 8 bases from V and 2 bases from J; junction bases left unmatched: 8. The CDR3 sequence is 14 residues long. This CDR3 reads CASGPGTGPYEQYF. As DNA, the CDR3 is TGTGCCAGTGGACCCGGGACAGGTCCCTACGAGCAGTACTTC.